The clone carrying this T cell receptor (beta chain) was counted between two and nine times. Its antigen is unknown. The entry originates in a study of glioma-infiltrating T cells. Study information: Blood libraries targeted roughly 4.5- to 10-fold coverage of roughly 1 million T cells. Study results and limitations: Patients with low tissue-blood divergence carried a signature set of shared blood CDR3 motifs. Very few CDR3 sequences were shared between tissue and blood. Gliomas, especially low-grade, showed above-expected tissue-blood divergence; non-neoplastic patients showed below.

Using RNA template, CDR3s of TCR alpha and beta were amplified with iRepertoire arm-PCR. TCRdb ran MiXCR on the multiplex PCR reads and lists one entry per CDR3 protein. The sample shows about 410,000 distinct CDR3 sequences, around 45% of them seen only once. The CDR3 contains 15 residues. The junction had 8 bases not matched to a gene; V was cut back by 2 bases and J by 10 bases. The germline V gene has CDR1 SGHTA and CDR2 FQGTGA. The chain links TRBV7-3 to TRBJ2-1, with 10 positions matching TRBD2. Sequencing was done on a sample of glioma tissue, nonneoplastic brain tissue, or PBMCs (not recorded which). The clonotype originates from a human donor with low-grade glioma or glioblastoma, undergoing nonglioma brain surgery, or in good health (not recorded which). This CDR3 is CASSLQSSGRTEQFF. The CDR3 DNA is TGTGCCAGCAGCTTACAATCTAGCGGGAGAACGGAGCAGTTCTTC.